This T cell receptor (beta chain) was retrieved from a study of blood T cell repertoires in COVID-19. CDR3 length: 15 amino acids. Per germline, CDR1 SGHNT and CDR2 YYREEE (reference sequence). Trimming took 3 bases from V and 3 from J, leaving 16 bases between them. TCRdb keeps only in-frame clones here, not all; method: immunoSEQ multiplex PCR. The data show roughly 79,000 clones, roughly 87% seen once. The V gene is TRBV5-4, the J gene TRBJ2-7, with D possibly being TRBD2 (6 bases). The sequenced material came from peripheral blood. The TCR sequence derives from a woman in her 50s with acute or convalescent COVID-19. The DNA of the CDR3 is TGTGCCAGCAGCTCCCAGATTAGCGGACACTACGAGCAGTACTTC. It is translated as CASSSQISGHYEQYF. Complete variable domain (other parts from reference TRBV5-4 and TRBJ2-7): ETGVTQSPTHLIKTRGQQVTLRCSSQSGHNTVSWYQQALGQGPQFIFQYYREEENGRGNFPPRFSGLQFPNYSSELNVNALELDDSALYLCASSSQISGHYEQYFGPGTRLTVT.